Each of the 27 T cell receptor beta chains below was sequenced from the same sample in a study of response to subunit inactivated influenza vaccine. Via MiXCR, TCRdb re-called the RT-PCR reads, giving one row per CDR3 protein. Counted here are about 700,000 distinct CDR3 sequences, around 14% occurring once; the ten biggest clones make up around 7%. This specimen consisted of PBMCs from blood, obtained 14 to 15 days before vaccination. The receptors stem from a man in his forties or fifties who received an inactivated influenza vaccine.

The chain joins TRBV12-3 or TRBV12-4 to TRBJ2-3; D gene uncertain. The CDR3 runs to 13 residues. V was shortened by 6 bases and J by 4 bases, with 11 bases between the two germline ends. The CDR3 is CASSFLSSDTQYF. CDR3 bases: TGTGCCAGCAGCTTCCTGTCTTCAGATACGCAGTATTTT.

This clonotype occurred many times. The V gene is TRBV28, the J gene TRBJ1-3; no firm D call. Trimming took off 5 bases at V and 0 bases at J, with 11 bases between the two ends. Germline V gene sequence: CDR1 MDHEN, CDR2 SYDVKM. The CDR3 sequence is 15 residues long. The DNA of the CDR3 is TGTGCCAGCAGTACCCGGTTGGCCTCTGGAAACACCATATATTTT. Its protein product is CASSTRLASGNTIYF. The full variable domain, its missing parts supplied by reference TRBV28 and TRBJ1-3, is DVKVTQSSRYLVKRTGEKVFLECVQDMDHENMFWYRQDPGLGLRLIYFSYDVKMKEKGDIPEGYSVSREKKERFSLILESASTNQTSMYLCASSTRLASGNTIYFGEGSWLTVV.

The chain links TRBV7-8 to TRBJ2-3; maybe TRBD1 (5 bases). The CDR3 is 17 amino acids. V lost 4 bases, J lost 0 bases, and 17 bases lay in between. The germline V gene has CDR1 SGHVS and CDR2 FQNEAQ. In DNA form, the CDR3 reads TGTGCCAGCAGCTCCCGTGTTGGTGGGGCTAGCACAGATACGCAGTATTTT. Encoded protein: CASSSRVGGASTDTQYF. Combining the CDR3 with reference TRBV7-8 and TRBJ2-3 gives the whole variable domain GAGVSQSPRYKVAKRGQDVALRCDPISGHVSLFWYQQALGQGPEFLTYFQNEAQLDKSGLPSDRFFAERPEGSVSTLKIQRTQQEDSAVYLCASSSRVGGASTDTQYFGPGTRLTVL.

The genes are TRBV6-5 and TRBJ1-1, with 9 bases that match TRBD1. V dropped 6 bases and J dropped 10; count of bases not matched to a gene: 3. The germline gives CDR1 MNHEY, CDR2 SVGAGI. CDR3 length equals 11 residues. The CDR3 DNA is TGTGCCAGCAGGGGACAGGGTGGAGCTTTCTTT. Amino acid sequence: CASRGQGGAFF.

This clonotype occurred a few times. The rearrangement uses TRBV19 and TRBJ2-5; weak D call: TRBD2 (5 bases). The CDR3 covers 15 residues. Trimming took 3 bases from V and 2 from J, leaving 13 bases between them. Germline lookup yields CDR1 LNHDA and CDR2 SQIVND (reference sequence). CDR3 nucleotide sequence: TGTGCCAGTAGTATCGGAGGACGGAGACAAGAGACCCAGTACTTC. It specifies CASSIGGRRQETQYF.

The chain carries TRBV12-5 and TRBJ2-3; TRBD2 agrees at 13 bases. This CDR3 region has 16 residues. Germline-derived CDR1 and CDR2 are LGHNT and FRNRAP. V lost 4 bases to trimming and J lost 2 bases; unmatched junction nucleotides: 3. The DNA for the CDR3 is TGTGCTAGTGGTTCCGGGACTAGCGGGAACACAGATACGCAGTATTTT. It is translated as CASGSGTSGNTDTQYF.

V usage is TRBV4-3 and J usage is TRBJ2-3; 8 nucleotides match TRBD2. CDR1 is LGHNA and CDR2 is YSLEER in the germline V gene. V trimming: 0 bases; J trimming: 4 bases; junction bases outside the gene matches: 9. This CDR3 spans 17 amino acids. The CDR3 nucleotides are TGCGCCAGCAGCCAAGATCCAAGCGGGAGAGGCGCAGATACGCAGTATTTT. Translation gives CASSQDPSGRGADTQYF.

The V call is TRBV6-5, the J call TRBJ2-5, with 11 nucleotides matching TRBD2. Per the germline V gene, CDR1 is MNHEY and CDR2 is SVGAGI. With V trimmed by 0 bases and J by 3 bases, 6 bases remained unmatched. This CDR3 is 17 amino acids long. This chain's CDR3 is CASSYSASGGLKETQYF. In DNA form, the CDR3 reads TGTGCCAGCAGTTACTCTGCTAGCGGGGGGCTAAAAGAGACCCAGTACTTC.

This clonotype was seen a few times. The chain carries TRBV5-1 and TRBJ1-2, with 9 bases identical to TRBD1. After removal of 4 bases from V and 8 bases from J, the junction contained 6 bases not matched to a gene. From germline, CDR1 is SGHRS and CDR2 YFSETQ. This CDR3 has 13 residues. The CDR3 is CASSTTGGGGYTF. The CDR3 DNA reads TGCGCCAGCAGCACGACAGGGGGAGGAGGCTACACCTTC.

Many counts were recorded for this clonotype. The chain carries TRBV20-1 and TRBJ2-5; 7 bases match TRBD2. The J segment lost 1 base and the V segment lost 1 base, leaving 6 bases of the junction unmatched. This CDR3 region has 15 residues. Germline CDR1 and CDR2: DFQATT and SNEGSKA (reference sequence). The CDR3 DNA is TGCAGTGCTAGAGTCCCCGGACTAGGCCAAGAGACCCAGTACTTC. Translation: CSARVPGLGQETQYF.

Only a few counts were recorded for this clonotype. The gene calls are TRBV7-9 and TRBJ2-1; D gene unclear. V lost 5 bases and J lost 7, with 9 bases in between. The germline V gene has CDR1 SEHNR and CDR2 FQNEAQ (reference sequence). The CDR3 extends over 12 amino acids. The CDR3 loop is CASSDPRNEQFF. CDR3 DNA: TGTGCCAGCAGCGATCCCAGGAATGAGCAGTTCTTC.

The rearrangement joins TRBV6-1 to TRBJ2-7, with 10 bases that match TRBD1. The CDR3 has 15 residues. Per the germline V gene, CDR1 is MNHNS and CDR2 is SASEGT. Trimming removed 6 bases from V and 7 bases from J; junction bases left unmatched: 12. The CDR3 coding sequence is TGTGCCAGCAGAAGGACAGGGGGGATCCCTAGGGAGCAGTACTTC. Protein: CASRRTGGIPREQYF.

This clonotype came up a few times. The chain employs TRBV20-1 and TRBJ2-5, with TRBD2 matching over 10 bases. This CDR3 contains 18 residues. Looked up from germline, CDR1 is DFQATT and CDR2 is SNEGSKA (reference sequence). V shed 6 bases and J 7 bases; nucleotides not matched to a gene: 23. The CDR3 nucleotides are TGCAGTGCCCCTTCTAGGGTGGCTAGCGGGAGAGGAATAGCGACCCAGTACTTC. Its protein is CSAPSRVASGRGIATQYF.

The genes are TRBV28 and TRBJ2-7, with D possibly TRBD1 on 5 matching bases. V was trimmed by 2 bases and J by 5 bases, leaving 10 bases between them. The CDR3 runs 13 residues. Germline values: CDR1 MDHEN, CDR2 SYDVKM. CDR3 amino acids: CASSLTGYHEQYF. CDR3 nucleotide sequence: TGTGCCAGCAGTTTAACAGGTTACCACGAGCAGTACTTC.

This clonotype showed up many times. The chain employs TRBV2 and TRBJ2-3; 10 bases agree with TRBD2. Losses at the gene ends were 7 bases for V and 5 bases for J; bases not matched to a gene: 6. The germline gives CDR1 SNHLY, CDR2 FYNNEI. This CDR3 contains 14 residues. CDR3 region: CASNRRTSGDTQYF. CDR3 DNA sequence: TGTGCCAGCAATAGGCGGACTAGCGGAGATACGCAGTATTTT.

The chain uses TRBV7-2 and TRBJ2-3; D may be TRBD1 (6 bases). V was trimmed by 5 bases and J by 1 base, leaving 13 bases between them. Germline CDR1 SGHTA, CDR2 FQGNSA. The CDR3 has 15 amino acids. The CDR3 loop reads CASSTRQAGTDTQYF. The CDR3 nucleotides read TGTGCCAGCAGCACCCGACAGGCCGGCACAGATACGCAGTATTTT.

This clonotype was detected only a few times. The chain combines TRBV4-3 with TRBJ2-3, with 9 bases matching TRBD1. CDR3 length: 17 residues. J lost 3 bases, V lost 1 base, and 8 bases had no gene match. Germline CDR1 LGHNA, CDR2 YSLEER. The CDR3 loop is CASSQVSRDRATDTQYF. In DNA form, the CDR3 reads TGCGCCAGCAGCCAAGTATCCCGGGACAGGGCTACAGATACGCAGTATTTT.

This clonotype came up a few times. The chain joins TRBV10-3 to TRBJ2-7; no definite D call. V was clipped by 5 bases and J by 0 bases, with 11 bases between them. The CDR3 spans 14 residues. Germline V gives CDR1 ENHRY, CDR2 SYGVKD. The CDR3 region has the DNA TGTGCCATCAGTCTCGGAATGAACTCCTACGAGCAGTACTTC. Translation gives CAISLGMNSYEQYF.

The chain is built from TRBV7-9 and TRBJ1-4; D remains unclear. Germline loops: CDR1 SEHNR, CDR2 FQNEAQ (reference sequence). CDR3 length: 14 amino acids. Trimming took 3 bases from V and 3 from J, leaving 8 bases between them. The CDR3 DNA sequence: TGTGCCAGCAGCTTCCGCCAGCCTAATGAAAAACTGTTTTTT. Translated, it gives CASSFRQPNEKLFF.

The chain combines TRBV6-2 or TRBV6-3 with TRBJ2-7; D might be TRBD1 (6 bases). Germline V gene lookup returns CDR1 MNHEY and CDR2 SVGEGT. The CDR3 sequence is 14 residues long. Trimming left V 5 bases short and J 3 bases short, with 14 bases between. CDR3 amino acids: CASSENRVVYEQYF. In DNA, the CDR3 is TGTGCCAGCAGTGAGAACAGGGTTGTCTACGAGCAGTACTTC.

Comments on this clonotype: One end of the junction fails to match germline, which may point to a read error. The chain couples TRBV4-3 to TRBJ2-1; D is undetermined. The CDR3 consists of 16 residues. The germline gives CDR1 LGHNA, CDR2 YSLEER. CDR3 residues: CASIQDPGRIASGQFF. The CDR3 DNA follows: TGCGCCAGCATCCAAGATCCAGGACGAATTGCATCGGGGCAGTTCTTC.

The chain links TRBV29-1 to TRBJ2-1; 13 bases fit TRBD2. CDR1 is SQVTM, CDR2 ANQGSEA, per germline. Germline trimming cut 4 bases from V and 10 bases from J; bases unmatched to any gene: 7. The CDR3 contains 14 residues. The DNA of the CDR3 is TGCAGCGTTGGGATGACTAGCGGGAGGACCGAGCAGTTCTTC. Protein sequence: CSVGMTSGRTEQFF.

This clonotype was observed a few times. The J gene is TRBJ2-4, the V gene TRBV7-2; D unresolved. Trimming left V 1 base short and J 8 bases short, with 3 bases between. CDR1 SGHTA and CDR2 FQGNSA come from the germline V gene. This CDR3 spans 11 amino acids. DNA of the CDR3: TGTGCCAGCAGCTTAGATGACATTCAGTACTTC. Its translation: CASSLDDIQYF.

At least ten counts were recorded for this clonotype. This sequence joins TRBV12-3 or TRBV12-4 and TRBJ1-2, with D maybe TRBD1 (5 bases). The CDR3 is 13 amino acids. Trimming took off 1 base at V and 5 bases at J, with 8 bases between the two ends. In nucleotides, the CDR3 is TGTGCCAGCAGTTTAGGGAGGGGTTATGGCTACACCTTC. Its protein product is CASSLGRGYGYTF.

This clonotype was found a few times. The V gene is TRBV4-2, the J gene TRBJ2-1, with 12 nucleotides matching TRBD2. Germline CDR1 LGHNA, CDR2 YNFKEQ. J lost 0 bases, V lost 4 bases, and 1 base had no gene match. The CDR3 has 16 residues. The CDR3 sequence: CASSPGLAGSYNEQFF. Here the CDR3 DNA reads TGTGCCAGCAGCCCGGGACTAGCGGGCTCCTACAATGAGCAGTTCTTC.

This chain joins TRBV28 and TRBJ2-7; D unresolved. The CDR3 contains 13 residues. Germline-derived CDR1 and CDR2 are MDHEN and SYDVKM. V was clipped by 7 bases and J by 2 bases, with 12 bases between them. The CDR3 sequence: CASNQAKAYEQYF. DNA of the CDR3: TGTGCCAGCAATCAGGCTAAGGCCTACGAGCAGTACTTC.

This chain joins TRBV6-1 and TRBJ1-1, with TRBD1 matching 12 bases. The CDR3 sequence is 16 residues long. Germline trimming cut 6 bases from V and 0 bases from J; bases unmatched to any gene: 5. CDR1 is MNHNS, CDR2 SASEGT, per germline. The CDR3 spells CASSLGQGAMNTEAFF. The CDR3 nucleotides read TGTGCCAGCAGCCTGGGACAGGGGGCCATGAACACTGAAGCTTTCTTT.